These 21 T cell receptor beta chains came from one sample sequenced in a study of post-analysis software for immune sequencing data. Points from the study as a whole: Controls had lower frequencies than patients of roughly five TRBV segments, which included TRBV5-6, TRBV5-1 and TRBV20-1.

Their target antigens are unknown. Unique molecular identifiers were present in the TCR beta cDNA libraries. MiXCR, run by TCRdb on the PCR reads, gives a single entry per CDR3 protein. In the table there are approximately 460,000 distinct CDR3 sequences, under 55% of which are singletons. Sample: blood. These receptors originate from a girl under 18 with multiple sclerosis.

V gene TRBV29-1 combines with J gene TRBJ2-1; 9 bases align to TRBD2. The CDR3 spans 15 residues. Germline assignment: CDR1 SQVTM and CDR2 ANQGSEA. The V gene end was trimmed by 3 bases and the J gene end by 7 bases; junction bases not matched to a gene: 10. As DNA, the CDR3 is TGCAGCGTTGAGGGGCTAGCGGGGACTTCGAATGAGCAGTTCTTC. It is translated as CSVEGLAGTSNEQFF.

The V and J genes are TRBV7-8 and TRBJ2-1; 9 nucleotides match TRBD1. Losses at the gene ends were 2 bases for V and 10 bases for J; bases not matched to a gene: 12. This CDR3 has 16 amino acids. Germline V gives CDR1 SGHVS, CDR2 FQNEAQ. The CDR3 sequence: CASSLFDGTGNLEQFF. Here the CDR3 DNA reads TGTGCCAGCAGCTTATTTGACGGGACAGGGAACTTAGAGCAGTTCTTC. Full variable domain (missing parts from reference TRBV7-8 and TRBJ2-1): GAGVSQSPRYKVAKRGQDVALRCDPISGHVSLFWYQQALGQGPEFLTYFQNEAQLDKSGLPSDRFFAERPEGSVSTLKIQRTQQEDSAVYLCASSLFDGTGNLEQFFGPGTRLTVL.

This chain connects TRBV20-1 to TRBJ2-1, with 11 bases lining up with TRBD2. This CDR3 comprises 16 residues. Losses at the gene ends were 0 bases for V and 4 bases for J; bases not matched to a gene: 5. The germline V gene has CDR1 DFQATT and CDR2 SNEGSKA (reference sequence). The CDR3 coding sequence is TGCAGTGCTAGAGATGGGGGACTAGCGGATTACAATGAGCAGTTCTTC. It encodes CSARDGGLADYNEQFF.

This chain connects TRBV28 to TRBJ1-1; D gene ambiguous. Per germline, CDR1 MDHEN and CDR2 SYDVKM. Trimming took 4 bases from V and 5 from J, leaving 17 bases between them. There are 15 residues in the CDR3. CDR3 loop: CASSYRDYMGTEAFF. The CDR3 bases are TGTGCCAGCAGTTACCGAGATTATATGGGGACTGAAGCTTTCTTT.

V gene TRBV20-1 combines with J gene TRBJ2-3, with D possibly being TRBD1 (5 bases). Germline CDR1 is DFQATT and CDR2 is SNEGSKA (reference sequence). V lost 1 base and J 2 bases, leaving 7 bases between the germline ends. This CDR3 spans 13 amino acids. In DNA form, the CDR3 reads TGCAGTGCTAGAGGACAGATCACAGATACGCAGTATTTT. Translating it yields CSARGQITDTQYF.

The V gene is TRBV28, the J gene TRBJ1-2; possible D gene TRBD1, 5 bases. The CDR3 loop spans 14 amino acids. CDR1 and CDR2 (germline): MDHEN, SYDVKM. V lost 6 bases and J 5 bases, leaving 16 bases between the germline ends. The CDR3 is CASSRTRGDYGYTF. The CDR3, as DNA: TGTGCCAGCAGCCGCACCCGGGGGGATTATGGCTACACCTTC.

This chain joins TRBV25-1 and TRBJ2-5; D is uncertain. Germline V gene lookup returns CDR1 MGHDK and CDR2 SYGVNS. The V and J ends lost 3 bases and 2 bases respectively, with 7 bases between them. The CDR3 runs 13 residues. In DNA form, the CDR3 reads TGTGCCAGCAGTGATCTGTGGCAAGAGACCCAGTACTTC. The encoded protein is CASSDLWQETQYF. The entire variable domain, with the rest obtained from reference TRBV25-1 and TRBJ2-5, is as follows: EADIYQTPRYLVIGTGKKITLECSQTMGHDKMYWYQQDPGMELHLIHYSYGVNSTEKGDLSSESTVSRIRTEHFPLTLESARPSHTSQYLCASSDLWQETQYFGPGTRLLVL.

V usage is TRBV6-6 and J usage is TRBJ2-7; D ambiguous. The V end was cut by 6 bases, the J end by 4 bases, with 7 bases between. From germline, CDR1 is MNHNY and CDR2 SVGAGI (reference sequence). The CDR3 has 11 residues. CDR3 nucleotide sequence: TGTGCCAGCAGGATAGGGTACGAGCAGTACTTC. This gives the protein CASRIGYEQYF.

J is TRBJ2-1 and V is TRBV28; 10 bases are a match to TRBD1. Germline V gives CDR1 MDHEN, CDR2 SYDVKM. The CDR3 contains 14 residues. J lost 10 bases, V lost 2 bases, and 5 bases had no gene match. As DNA, the CDR3 is TGTGCCAGCAGTTTAATCGGGACAGGGGAGGAGCAGTTCTTC. Translating it yields CASSLIGTGEEQFF. The variable domain in full, with the rest retrieved from reference TRBV28 and TRBJ2-1, is DVKVTQSSRYLVKRTGEKVFLECVQDMDHENMFWYRQDPGLGLRLIYFSYDVKMKEKGDIPEGYSVSREKKERFSLILESASTNQTSMYLCASSLIGTGEEQFFGPGTRLTVL.

This clonotype was detected once. The V call is TRBV4-2, the J call TRBJ1-2; no definite D call. Germline V CDR1 and CDR2: LGHNA, YNFKEQ. V lost 0 bases and J 2 bases, leaving 10 bases between the germline ends. This CDR3 has 15 residues. CDR3 sequence: CASSQDEGLNYGYTF. DNA of the CDR3: TGTGCCAGCAGCCAAGATGAAGGCCTAAACTATGGCTACACCTTC.

This clonotype has a handful of counts. The rearrangement joins TRBV18 to TRBJ2-7, with 9 bases that match TRBD1. Trimming at V came to 2 bases and at J to 5 bases, leaving 7 bases not matched to a gene. Germline CDR1 KGHSH, CDR2 LQKENI. The CDR3 covers 15 residues. CDR3 in DNA: TGTGCCAGCTCACCAAATACCGGGGACAGGGACGAGCAGTACTTC. Residues: CASSPNTGDRDEQYF.

The V and J genes are TRBV5-1 and TRBJ1-1; 7 bases agree with TRBD1. After removal of 4 bases from V and 5 bases from J, the junction contained 11 bases not matched to a gene. Germline assignment: CDR1 SGHRS and CDR2 YFSETQ. This CDR3 is built from 15 residues. DNA of the CDR3: TGCGCCAGCAGCCCCTATGGGACAGAGGGTACTGAAGCTTTCTTT. This gives the protein CASSPYGTEGTEAFF. Filled out from reference TRBV5-1 and TRBJ1-1, the complete variable domain reads KAGVTQTPRYLIKTRGQQVTLSCSPISGHRSVSWYQQTPGQGLQFLFEYFSETQRNKGNFPGRFSGRQFSNSRSEMNVSTLELGDSALYLCASSPYGTEGTEAFFGQGTRLTVV.

The chain joins TRBV20-1 to TRBJ2-5; 10 bases are shared with TRBD1. Germline lookup yields CDR1 DFQATT and CDR2 SNEGSKA (reference sequence). V lost 3 bases and J lost 3; bases outside the gene matches: 4. The CDR3 covers 14 residues. CDR3 nucleotide sequence: TGCAGTGCTAGTCCCGGGACAGGGGAAGAGACCCAGTACTTC. Amino acid sequence: CSASPGTGEETQYF.

V and J are TRBV27 and TRBJ2-7; D ambiguous. The V end lost 6 bases, the J end lost 7 bases, and 13 bases lay between the germline ends. Looked up from germline, CDR1 is MNHEY and CDR2 is SMNVEV (reference sequence). The CDR3 covers 12 residues. CDR3 bases: TGTGCCAGCAGACCTCCTCTAGGGGAGCAGTACTTC. Amino acids: CASRPPLGEQYF.

This clonotype occurred a few times. The gene calls are TRBV10-3 and TRBJ2-3; 10 nucleotides align to TRBD2. This CDR3 is built from 17 residues. V shed 0 bases and J 1 base; nucleotides not matched to a gene: 4. Germline V gene data show CDR1 as ENHRY and CDR2 as SYGVKD. CDR3 sequence: CAISESALAGGTDTQYF. For the CDR3, the DNA is TGTGCCATCAGTGAGTCGGCGCTAGCGGGAGGCACAGATACGCAGTATTTT.

The J gene is TRBJ2-6, the V gene TRBV18, with D possibly matching TRBD1 (5 bases). Between the trimmed V and J ends, which lost 2 bases and 4 bases, there was a span of 12 bases. The CDR3 spans 16 residues. Germline CDR1 reads KGHSH; CDR2 reads LQKENI. The CDR3 DNA reads as TGTGCCAGCTCACCATCCAGGGAATCCGGGGCCAACGTCCTGACTTTC. Its translation: CASSPSRESGANVLTF.

The chain recombines TRBV20-1 with TRBJ2-7; D unresolved. The CDR3 extends over 12 amino acids. Germline V gives CDR1 DFQATT, CDR2 SNEGSKA (reference sequence). V lost 6 bases and J lost 4, with 13 bases in between. This chain's CDR3 is CSAGLQVYEQYF. The CDR3 nucleotides read TGCAGTGCCGGGCTTCAGGTTTACGAGCAGTACTTC.

The gene calls are TRBV28 and TRBJ2-3, with D possibly matching TRBD2 (6 bases). Deletions cut 7 bases from V and 10 bases from J, with 30 bases between. This CDR3 is built from 17 residues. Germline V gives CDR1 MDHEN, CDR2 SYDVKM. CDR3 DNA sequence: TGTGCCAGCACCCCACTTTTCGGGTCCAGAGGCTCGGGAGCGCAGTATTTT. It is translated as CASTPLFGSRGSGAQYF.

The gene calls are TRBV5-1 and TRBJ2-1, with TRBD2 identical over 13 bases. The length of the CDR3 is 17 residues. The ends lost 6 bases at V and 2 bases at J; junction bases unmatched: 8. The germline V gene has CDR1 SGHRS and CDR2 YFSETQ. CDR3 loop: CASTLGGTSGTYNEQFF. CDR3 nucleotides: TGCGCCAGCACCCTTGGAGGGACTAGCGGGACCTACAATGAGCAGTTCTTC.

This clonotype was found once. Since a much larger clone is just one base distant, this may be a read error. The rearrangement uses TRBV29-1 and TRBJ2-5; the D is unclear. CDR3 length: 13 amino acids. The V gene's germline CDR1 is SQVTM and CDR2 ANQGSEA. The DNA for the CDR3 is TGCAGCGTTGAAACAGCCAGAACGGAGACCCAGGACTTC. Translated, it gives CSVETARTETQDF.

In this sample, this clonotype turned up a few times. The chain employs TRBV24-1 and TRBJ1-5; D is unclear. The CDR3 runs 12 residues. Germline CDR1 and CDR2: KGHDR and SFDVKD. V lost 1 base to trimming and J lost 3 bases, with 0 bases between them. DNA for the CDR3: TGTGCCACCAGTGATTTCAATCAGCCCCAGCATTTT. Amino acid sequence: CATSDFNQPQHF.